This TCR beta chain was observed in a study of T cell changes during pregnancy in multiple sclerosis. Here immunoSEQ multiplex PCR was the method, and the copy in TCRdb shows in-frame clones only, minus some. This sample has about 56,000 clones, with 90% found just once. The sample consisted of peripheral blood, taken in the first trimester of pregnancy. This receptor was taken from a female donor in good health, enrolled as a control in a pregnancy study.

The CDR3 loop reads CASSEVSGSLYEQYF. CDR3 DNA sequence: TGTGCCAGCAGTGAAGTAAGTGGGAGCCTTTACGAGCAGTACTTC. The chain employs TRBV6-1 and TRBJ2-7; weak D call: TRBD2 (5 bases). Looked up from germline, CDR1 is MNHNS and CDR2 is SASEGT. CDR3 length: 15 amino acids. V lost 1 base and J 4 bases, leaving 14 bases between the germline ends.